A selection of T cell receptor beta chains follows, all from one sample in a study of T cell changes during pregnancy in multiple sclerosis. Generated by immunoSEQ multiplex PCR, the TCRdb table keeps only in-frame clones and is missing some. The repertoire holds roughly 84,000 clones, with just over 90% as singletons. The starting material was peripheral blood, obtained in the third trimester of pregnancy. All receptors come from a female donor in good health, enrolled as a control in a pregnancy study. The CDR3 runs from the conserved cysteine through the conserved F or W. D genes are given only for firm matches. Only some rows state a clone size, as once, few, many or a class for expanded clones.

j_call: TRBJ2-2
v_call: TRBV2
d_call: -
cdr3_length: 15
clone_size: -
cdr3_nt: TGTGCCAGCAAAGTCTCAGAGGGCCCCACCGGGGAGCTGTTTTTT
cdr3_aa: CASKVSEGPTGELFF

j_call: TRBJ1-2
v_call: TRBV28
d_call: TRBD1
cdr3_length: 17
clone_size: -
cdr3_nt: TGTGCCAGCAGTCCAAACGGACAGGGTGGTTCTATTTCTGGCTACACCTTC
cdr3_aa: CASSPNGQGGSISGYTF

j_call: TRBJ2-7
v_call: TRBV6-1
d_call: TRBD2
cdr3_length: 14
clone_size: -
cdr3_nt: TGTGCCAGCAGTGTTACTAGCGCTACCTACGAGCAGTACTTC
cdr3_aa: CASSVTSATYEQYF

j_call: TRBJ2-7
v_call: TRBV27
d_call: TRBD2
cdr3_length: 16
clone_size: once
cdr3_nt: TGTGCCAGCAGTCCCTCTCTCGGCGGGAGGCTCTACGAGCAGTACTTC
cdr3_aa: CASSPSLGGRLYEQYF

j_call: TRBJ2-7
v_call: TRBV6-5
d_call: TRBD1
cdr3_length: 15
clone_size: -
cdr3_nt: TGTGCCAGCAGTTACTCTGGGACAGGGGGGTACGAGCAGTACTTC
cdr3_aa: CASSYSGTGGYEQYF

j_call: TRBJ2-3
v_call: TRBV7-9
d_call: TRBD2
cdr3_length: 16
clone_size: once
cdr3_nt: TGTGCCAGCAGCCAAGAGACTAGCGGCCTTTCTGGTACGCAGTATTTT
cdr3_aa: CASSQETSGLSGTQYF

j_call: TRBJ2-3
v_call: TRBV25-1
d_call: TRBD2
cdr3_length: 16
clone_size: -
cdr3_nt: TGTGCCAGCAGTGAATACAGCGGGGGGAGGGAAAATACGCAGTATTTT
cdr3_aa: CASSEYSGGRENTQYF

j_call: TRBJ2-1
v_call: TRBV27
d_call: -
cdr3_length: 14
clone_size: -
cdr3_nt: TGTGCCAGCAGTTCCTTACAGTTCCAAGCTGAGCAGTTCTTC
cdr3_aa: CASSSLQFQAEQFF

j_call: TRBJ2-7
v_call: TRBV15
d_call: -
cdr3_length: 15
clone_size: once
cdr3_nt: TGTGCCACCAGCAGGCTTCCCGGGACTCCGTACGAGCAGTACTTC
cdr3_aa: CATSRLPGTPYEQYF

j_call: TRBJ2-1
v_call: TRBV7-9
d_call: TRBD2
cdr3_length: 18
clone_size: once
cdr3_nt: TGTGCCAGCAGCGGGGAGGCTTCTAGCGGGACATCCTACAATGAGCAGTTCTTC
cdr3_aa: CASSGEASSGTSYNEQFF

j_call: TRBJ2-7
v_call: TRBV9
d_call: TRBD2
cdr3_length: 14
clone_size: -
cdr3_nt: TGTGCCAGCAGTACGACTAGCTACAACTACGAGCAGTACTTC
cdr3_aa: CASSTTSYNYEQYF

j_call: TRBJ2-1
v_call: TRBV28
d_call: TRBD2
cdr3_length: 15
clone_size: -
cdr3_nt: TGTGCCAGCAATATACTTAGCGGGGGTCCGAATGAGCAGTTCTTC
cdr3_aa: CASNILSGGPNEQFF

j_call: TRBJ1-1
v_call: TRBV10-3
d_call: -
cdr3_length: 12
clone_size: once
cdr3_nt: TGTGCCATCAAGGAGTTAGACACTGAAGCTTTCTTT
cdr3_aa: CAIKELDTEAFF

j_call: TRBJ2-6
v_call: TRBV19
d_call: -
cdr3_length: 15
clone_size: -
cdr3_nt: TGTGCCAGTAGTTTCGGACAGCCTGGGGCCAACGTCCTGACTTTC
cdr3_aa: CASSFGQPGANVLTF

j_call: TRBJ2-7
v_call: TRBV30
d_call: -
cdr3_length: 14
clone_size: -
cdr3_nt: TGTGCCTGGAGTCGAGAGGGAGGACACTACGAGCAGTACTTC
cdr3_aa: CAWSREGGHYEQYF

j_call: TRBJ2-2
v_call: TRBV7-2
d_call: TRBD2
cdr3_length: 15
clone_size: -
cdr3_nt: TGTGCCAGCACCAGAACTAGCGGGAGATCCGGGGAGCTGTTTTTT
cdr3_aa: CASTRTSGRSGELFF

j_call: TRBJ1-3
v_call: TRBV10-1
d_call: -
cdr3_length: 17
clone_size: -
cdr3_nt: TGCGCCAGCAGGGCTCTCCAGCCGAGGTCGAGGGGAAACACCATATATTTT
cdr3_aa: CASRALQPRSRGNTIYF

j_call: TRBJ2-7
v_call: TRBV5-1
d_call: TRBD1
cdr3_length: 17
clone_size: once
cdr3_nt: TGCGCCAGCAGCTTGGTTACCGGGACAGGGGAGGGCTACGAGCAGTACTTC
cdr3_aa: CASSLVTGTGEGYEQYF

j_call: TRBJ2-1
v_call: TRBV29-1
d_call: -
cdr3_length: 10
clone_size: -
cdr3_nt: TGCAGCGTTTTCGAGGCTGAGCAGTTCTTC
cdr3_aa: CSVFEAEQFF

j_call: TRBJ1-5
v_call: TRBV7-8
d_call: -
cdr3_length: 13
clone_size: few
cdr3_nt: TGTGCCAGCAGCTTAGCGGCTTCTCAGCCCCAGCATTTT
cdr3_aa: CASSLAASQPQHF

j_call: TRBJ2-5
v_call: TRBV25-1
d_call: -
cdr3_length: 13
clone_size: few
cdr3_nt: TGTGCCAGCAGTGAAGACCGGGAGGAGACCCAGTACTTC
cdr3_aa: CASSEDREETQYF

j_call: TRBJ2-5
v_call: TRBV28
d_call: TRBD1
cdr3_length: 14
clone_size: -
cdr3_nt: TGTGCCAGTGAAAACCCAGGGGGCGAGGAGACCCAGTACTTC
cdr3_aa: CASENPGGEETQYF

j_call: TRBJ2-5
v_call: TRBV7-2
d_call: -
cdr3_length: 14
clone_size: -
cdr3_nt: TGTGCCAGCAGCTTATCGCGGCCCCAGGGGACCCAGTACTTC
cdr3_aa: CASSLSRPQGTQYF

j_call: TRBJ2-1
v_call: TRBV5-1
d_call: -
cdr3_length: 14
clone_size: -
cdr3_nt: TGCGCCAGCAGCTTGGATCCCACCTACAATGAGCAGTTCTTC
cdr3_aa: CASSLDPTYNEQFF